This TCR beta chain was retrieved from a study of metastatic and nonmetastatic thyroid tumors. Study as a whole: For malignant and benign thyroid patients, tumor or nodule tissue and blood were the sources whose repertoires were compared. Findings and caveats of the study: Malignant tumors reportedly showed significantly higher TCR beta diversity than benign nodules in both blood and tumor.

Treatment of any kind had been given to no patient before thyroid surgery. In the study's own analysis: Built for papillary thyroid cancer, a distant-metastasis classifier drew on CDR3 differences across clinicopathological groups. From the PCR reads, TCRdb re-called clones with MiXCR. The V and J calls, along with clone size, are taken from TCRdb and not from the paper's own processing. The sample has some 30,000 clones, about 20% seen once. This CDR3 contains 17 residues. V dropped 3 bases and J dropped 8; count of bases not matched to a gene: 12. CDR1 is MDHEN, CDR2 SYDVKM, per germline. This clone has just a few counts. Its antigen is unidentified.

The sequence derives from a female donor with papillary thyroid cancer or a benign thyroid nodule (not recorded which). Some clones in this sample may be carry-over from other donors' samples. Specimen: blood. This sequence joins TRBV28 and TRBJ2-1; 11 bases line up with TRBD2. CDR3 sequence: CASSLLASGRRGDEQFF. Here the CDR3 DNA reads TGTGCCAGCAGTTTGCTTGCTAGCGGGAGGAGAGGCGATGAGCAGTTCTTC.